These T cell receptor beta chains were read from a single sample in a study of T cell responses to AZD1222 COVID-19 vaccine. Clones were sequenced by immunoSEQ multiplex PCR, and TCRdb holds only the in-frame ones, with some missing. In the table there are about 120,000 clones, around 90% of which are singletons. Sample: peripheral blood, taken 28 days after the second AZD1222 dose. These receptor sequences come from an adult who received the AZD1222 COVID-19 vaccine. The CDR3 runs from the conserved cysteine through the conserved F or W. Fields, in order: V gene, J gene, clone size, D gene, CDR3 protein, CDR3 DNA. The D gene is left open where the match is weak. The listing skips clone size in some rows; elsewhere it reads once, few, many or a size class.

v_gene: TRBV4-2
j_gene: TRBJ1-2
abundance: -
d_gene: TRBD1
CDR3aa: CASSQVGQGAYYGYTF
CDR3nt: TGTGCCAGCAGCCAAGTCGGACAGGGGGCTTACTATGGCTACACCTTC

v_gene: TRBV5-6
j_gene: TRBJ1-6
abundance: -
d_gene: -
CDR3aa: CASSFRRRSSYNSPLHF
CDR3nt: TGTGCCAGCAGCTTCCGCCGTCGTAGCTCCTATAATTCACCCCTCCACTTT

v_gene: TRBV12-3/TRBV12-4
j_gene: TRBJ1-1
abundance: -
d_gene: -
CDR3aa: CASSLGLWAFF
CDR3nt: TGTGCCAGCAGTTTAGGTCTGTGGGCTTTCTTT

v_gene: TRBV29-1
j_gene: TRBJ1-1
abundance: -
d_gene: -
CDR3aa: CSVKTHTEAFF
CDR3nt: TGCAGCGTCAAAACGCACACTGAAGCTTTCTTT

v_gene: TRBV7-3
j_gene: TRBJ2-3
abundance: -
d_gene: -
CDR3aa: CASSFNAADTQYF
CDR3nt: TGTGCCAGCAGCTTTAATGCAGCCGATACGCAGTATTTT

v_gene: TRBV9
j_gene: TRBJ2-3
abundance: -
d_gene: -
CDR3aa: CASSVSLGGGTDTQYF
CDR3nt: TGTGCCAGCAGCGTTAGTTTGGGCGGGGGCACAGATACGCAGTATTTT

v_gene: TRBV9
j_gene: TRBJ2-3
abundance: -
d_gene: -
CDR3aa: CASSVIGDTQYF
CDR3nt: TGTGCCAGCAGCGTAATTGGCGATACGCAGTATTTT

v_gene: TRBV15
j_gene: TRBJ1-2
abundance: -
d_gene: TRBD1
CDR3aa: CATSGESDRLNYGYTF
CDR3nt: TGTGCCACCAGCGGAGAATCGGACAGGCTAAACTATGGCTACACCTTC

v_gene: TRBV7-2
j_gene: TRBJ2-3
abundance: -
d_gene: -
CDR3aa: CATARVGGITPSTDTQYF
CDR3nt: TGTGCCACCGCCCGGGTTGGGGGGATAACCCCTAGCACAGATACGCAGTATTTT

v_gene: TRBV21-1
j_gene: TRBJ1-3
abundance: -
d_gene: -
CDR3aa: CASSNDRDGATSGNTIYF
CDR3nt: TGTGCCAGCAGCAACGACAGGGATGGGGCCACCTCTGGAAACACCATATATTTT

v_gene: TRBV18
j_gene: TRBJ2-6
abundance: -
d_gene: -
CDR3aa: CASSPGHSRANVLTF
CDR3nt: TGTGCCAGCTCACCAGGACACTCTCGGGCCAACGTCCTGACTTTC

v_gene: TRBV7-2
j_gene: TRBJ2-4
abundance: -
d_gene: TRBD2
CDR3aa: CASSLWSGNNIQYF
CDR3nt: TGTGCCAGCAGCTTATGGAGCGGGAACAACATTCAGTACTTC

v_gene: TRBV6-2/TRBV6-3
j_gene: TRBJ2-2
abundance: -
d_gene: TRBD1
CDR3aa: CASSYTRDSLVSGELFF
CDR3nt: TGTGCCAGCAGTTACACAAGGGACAGTCTAGTTTCCGGGGAGCTGTTTTTT

v_gene: TRBV5-1
j_gene: TRBJ1-2
abundance: -
d_gene: -
CDR3aa: CASSAGREYGYTF
CDR3nt: TGCGCCAGCAGCGCCGGCAGAGAATATGGCTACACCTTC

v_gene: TRBV5-1
j_gene: TRBJ1-1
abundance: -
d_gene: -
CDR3aa: CASSLGGAMNTEAFF
CDR3nt: TGCGCCAGCAGCTTGGGGGGCGCCATGAACACTGAAGCTTTCTTT

v_gene: TRBV7-9
j_gene: TRBJ1-5
abundance: -
d_gene: -
CDR3aa: CASSGEDTYSNQPQHF
CDR3nt: TGTGCCAGCAGCGGGGAGGACACCTATAGCAATCAGCCCCAGCATTTT

v_gene: TRBV5-4
j_gene: TRBJ1-2
abundance: few
d_gene: TRBD1
CDR3aa: CASSDLGQGDGGYTF
CDR3nt: TGTGCCAGCAGCGACCTAGGACAGGGAGACGGTGGCTACACCTTC

v_gene: TRBV28
j_gene: TRBJ1-2
abundance: once
d_gene: -
CDR3aa: CASSTLRGRFGYTF
CDR3nt: TGTGCCAGCAGTACACTCCGGGGGCGCTTTGGCTACACCTTC

v_gene: TRBV2
j_gene: TRBJ2-7
abundance: -
d_gene: TRBD1
CDR3aa: CASSRDRSSYEQYF
CDR3nt: TGTGCCAGCAGCCGGGACAGGAGCTCCTACGAGCAGTACTTC

v_gene: TRBV3-1/TRBV3-2
j_gene: TRBJ1-1
abundance: -
d_gene: -
CDR3aa: CASSQAGLPGEAFF
CDR3nt: TGTGCCAGCAGCCAAGCAGGACTGCCGGGCGAAGCTTTCTTT

v_gene: TRBV7-2
j_gene: TRBJ1-2
abundance: -
d_gene: TRBD1
CDR3aa: CASSLGGQGAYGYTF
CDR3nt: TGTGCCAGCAGCTTAGGCGGACAGGGCGCCTATGGCTACACCTTC

v_gene: TRBV5-4
j_gene: TRBJ1-2
abundance: -
d_gene: TRBD1
CDR3aa: CASSLDRGSGGYTF
CDR3nt: TGTGCCAGCAGCTTGGACAGGGGGAGTGGAGGCTACACCTTC

v_gene: TRBV19
j_gene: TRBJ1-6
abundance: -
d_gene: TRBD1
CDR3aa: CASSSGGQGDSPLHF
CDR3nt: TGTGCCAGTAGTAGCGGGGGACAGGGGGATTCACCCCTCCACTTT

v_gene: TRBV28
j_gene: TRBJ1-1
abundance: -
d_gene: -
CDR3aa: CASSLIQTRAFF
CDR3nt: TGTGCCAGCAGTTTAATTCAAACGAGGGCTTTCTTT

v_gene: TRBV5-1
j_gene: TRBJ1-4
abundance: -
d_gene: TRBD1
CDR3aa: CASSLGQGASNEKLFF
CDR3nt: TGCGCCAGCAGCCTGGGACAGGGGGCGTCTAATGAAAAACTGTTTTTT

v_gene: TRBV27
j_gene: TRBJ2-2
abundance: -
d_gene: TRBD2
CDR3aa: CASSLRTSGGLNTGELFF
CDR3nt: TGTGCCAGCAGTTTACGGACTAGCGGGGGCCTGAACACCGGGGAGCTGTTTTTT

v_gene: TRBV28
j_gene: TRBJ2-6
abundance: -
d_gene: -
CDR3aa: CASSLAGANVLTF
CDR3nt: TGTGCCAGCAGTTTGGCTGGGGCCAACGTCCTGACTTTC

v_gene: TRBV14
j_gene: TRBJ2-7
abundance: -
d_gene: -
CDR3aa: CASQRGGYEQYF
CDR3nt: TGTGCCAGCCAACGGGGTGGCTACGAGCAGTACTTC